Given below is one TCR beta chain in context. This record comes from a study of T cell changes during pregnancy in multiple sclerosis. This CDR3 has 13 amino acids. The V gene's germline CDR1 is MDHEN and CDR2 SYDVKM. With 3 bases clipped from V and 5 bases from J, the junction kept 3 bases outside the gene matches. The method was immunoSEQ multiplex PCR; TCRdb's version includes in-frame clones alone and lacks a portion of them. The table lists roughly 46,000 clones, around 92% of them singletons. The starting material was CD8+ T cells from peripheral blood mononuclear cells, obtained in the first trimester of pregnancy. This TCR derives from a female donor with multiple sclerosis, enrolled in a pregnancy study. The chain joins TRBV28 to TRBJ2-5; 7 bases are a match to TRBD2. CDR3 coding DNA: TGTGCCAGCAGTTTTGGGGAGGGGGAGACCCAGTACTTC. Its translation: CASSFGEGETQYF.